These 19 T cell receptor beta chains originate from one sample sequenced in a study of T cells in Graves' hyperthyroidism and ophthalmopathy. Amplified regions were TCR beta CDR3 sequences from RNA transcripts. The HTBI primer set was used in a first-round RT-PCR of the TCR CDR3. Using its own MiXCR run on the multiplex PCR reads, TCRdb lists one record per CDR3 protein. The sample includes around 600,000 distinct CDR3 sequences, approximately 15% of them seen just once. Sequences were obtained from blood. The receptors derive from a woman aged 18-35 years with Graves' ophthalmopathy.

CDR3 region: CASSYGTANTGELFF. CDR3 nucleotides: TGTGCCAGCAGCTACGGGACAGCGAACACCGGGGAGCTGTTTTTT. The J gene is TRBJ2-2, the V gene TRBV5-5; TRBD1 agrees at 7 bases. V was pared by 3 bases and J by 0 bases, with 2 bases of the junction left unmatched. CDR1 and CDR2 (germline): SGHKS, YYEKEE (reference sequence). CDR3 length: 15 residues.

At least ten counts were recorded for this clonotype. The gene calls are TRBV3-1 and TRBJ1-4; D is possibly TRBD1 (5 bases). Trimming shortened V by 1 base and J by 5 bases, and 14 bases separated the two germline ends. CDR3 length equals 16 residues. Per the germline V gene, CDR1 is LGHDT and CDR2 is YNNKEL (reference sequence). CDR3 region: CASSQGSGTDNEKLFF. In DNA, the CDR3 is TGTGCCAGCAGCCAAGGTTCGGGGACGGACAATGAAAAACTGTTTTTT.

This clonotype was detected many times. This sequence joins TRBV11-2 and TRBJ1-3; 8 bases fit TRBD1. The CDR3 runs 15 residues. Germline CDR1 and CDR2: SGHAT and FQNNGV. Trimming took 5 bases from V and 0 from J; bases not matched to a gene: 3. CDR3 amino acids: CASSLGQGSGNTIYF. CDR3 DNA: TGTGCCAGCAGCCTCGGACAGGGCTCTGGAAACACCATATATTTT.

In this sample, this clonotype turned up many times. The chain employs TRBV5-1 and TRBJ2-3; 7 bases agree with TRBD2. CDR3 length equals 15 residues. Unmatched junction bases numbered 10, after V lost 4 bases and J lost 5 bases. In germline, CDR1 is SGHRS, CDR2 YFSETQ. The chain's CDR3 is CASSNSGTMGDTQYF. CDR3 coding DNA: TGCGCCAGCAGCAACTCCGGGACTATGGGAGATACGCAGTATTTT.

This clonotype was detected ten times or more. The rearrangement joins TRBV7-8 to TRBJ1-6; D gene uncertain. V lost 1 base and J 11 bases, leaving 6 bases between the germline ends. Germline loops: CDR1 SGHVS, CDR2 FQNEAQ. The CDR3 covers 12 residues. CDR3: CASSLGWAPLHF. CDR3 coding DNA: TGTGCCAGCAGCTTAGGTTGGGCACCCCTCCACTTT. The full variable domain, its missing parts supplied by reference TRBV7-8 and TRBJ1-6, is GAGVSQSPRYKVAKRGQDVALRCDPISGHVSLFWYQQALGQGPEFLTYFQNEAQLDKSGLPSDRFFAERPEGSVSTLKIQRTQQEDSAVYLCASSLGWAPLHFGNGTRLTVT.

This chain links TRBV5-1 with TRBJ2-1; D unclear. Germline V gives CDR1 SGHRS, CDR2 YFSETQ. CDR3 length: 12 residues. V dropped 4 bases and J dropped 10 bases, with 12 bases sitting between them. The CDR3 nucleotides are TGCGCCAGCAGCCCACAAGGGCGGGAGCAGTTCTTC. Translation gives CASSPQGREQFF.

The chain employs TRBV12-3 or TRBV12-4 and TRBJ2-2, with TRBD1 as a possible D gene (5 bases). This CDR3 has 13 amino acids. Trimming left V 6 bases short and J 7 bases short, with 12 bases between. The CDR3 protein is CASRDIWNGELFF. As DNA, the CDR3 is TGTGCCAGCAGGGACATCTGGAACGGGGAGCTGTTTTTT.

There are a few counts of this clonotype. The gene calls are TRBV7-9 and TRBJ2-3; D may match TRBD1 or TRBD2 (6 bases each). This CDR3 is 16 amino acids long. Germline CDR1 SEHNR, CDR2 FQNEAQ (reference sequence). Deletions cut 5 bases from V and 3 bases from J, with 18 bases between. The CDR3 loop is CASSHTGRSGTDTQYF. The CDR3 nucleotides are TGTGCCAGCAGCCACACAGGGAGGAGCGGGACAGATACGCAGTATTTT.

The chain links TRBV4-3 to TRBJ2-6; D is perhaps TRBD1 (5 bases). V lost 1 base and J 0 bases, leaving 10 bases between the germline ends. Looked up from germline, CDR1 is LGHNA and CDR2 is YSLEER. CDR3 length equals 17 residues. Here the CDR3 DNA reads TGCGCCAGCAGCCAAGTCCACAGGCTCTCTGGGGCCAACGTCCTGACTTTC. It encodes CASSQVHRLSGANVLTF.

The DNA for the CDR3 is TGTGCCAGCAGCTTAGGGACACCCGGGACTAGTGCAGATACGCAGTATTTT. It encodes CASSLGTPGTSADTQYF. This chain uses TRBV7-6 with TRBJ2-3; 8 positions match TRBD2. Germline CDR1 SGHVS, CDR2 FNYEAQ. V lost 1 base to trimming and J lost 4 bases; unmatched junction nucleotides: 10. This CDR3 comprises 17 residues.

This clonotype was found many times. CDR3 in amino acids: CASSARTSGQETQYF. The CDR3 DNA follows: TGTGCCAGCAGTGCCAGGACTAGCGGGCAAGAGACCCAGTACTTC. V usage is TRBV2 and J usage is TRBJ2-5, with 11 bases identical to TRBD2. The CDR3 has 15 residues. CDR1 is SNHLY and CDR2 is FYNNEI in the germline V gene. With V trimmed by 4 bases and J by 2 bases, 3 bases remained unmatched.

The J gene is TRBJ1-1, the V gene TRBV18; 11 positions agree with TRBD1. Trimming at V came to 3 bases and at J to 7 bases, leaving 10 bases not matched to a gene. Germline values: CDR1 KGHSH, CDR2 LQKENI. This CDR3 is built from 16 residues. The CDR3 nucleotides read TGTGCCAGCTCACCGGGGACAGGGGGATTTATGGTTGAAGCTTTCTTT. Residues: CASSPGTGGFMVEAFF.

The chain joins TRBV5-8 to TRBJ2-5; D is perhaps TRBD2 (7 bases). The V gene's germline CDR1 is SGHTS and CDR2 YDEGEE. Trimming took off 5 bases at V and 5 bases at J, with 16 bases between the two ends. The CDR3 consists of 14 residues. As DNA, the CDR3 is TGTGCCAGCAGTGGGGGGGGCGCATTGGAGACCCAGTACTTC. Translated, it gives CASSGGGALETQYF.

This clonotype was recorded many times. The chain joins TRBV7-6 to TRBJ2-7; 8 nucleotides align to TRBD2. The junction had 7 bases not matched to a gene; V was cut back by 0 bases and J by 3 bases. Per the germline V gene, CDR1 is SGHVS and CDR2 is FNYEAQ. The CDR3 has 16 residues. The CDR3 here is CASSLASGGPFYEQYF. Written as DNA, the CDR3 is TGTGCCAGCAGCTTAGCGTCGGGGGGGCCCTTCTACGAGCAGTACTTC.

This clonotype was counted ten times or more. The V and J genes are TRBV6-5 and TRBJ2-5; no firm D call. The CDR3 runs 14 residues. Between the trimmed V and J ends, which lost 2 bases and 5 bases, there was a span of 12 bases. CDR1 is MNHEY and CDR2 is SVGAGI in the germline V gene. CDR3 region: CASSYSSRWETQYF. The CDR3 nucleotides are TGTGCCAGCAGTTACAGTAGCCGTTGGGAGACCCAGTACTTC.

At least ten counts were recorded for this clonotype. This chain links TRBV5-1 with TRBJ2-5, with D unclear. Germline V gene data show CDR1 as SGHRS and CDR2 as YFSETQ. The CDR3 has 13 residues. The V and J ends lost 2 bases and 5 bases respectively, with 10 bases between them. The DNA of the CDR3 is TGCGCCAGCAGCTTTCCCACAGTGGAGACCCAGTACTTC. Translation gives CASSFPTVETQYF.

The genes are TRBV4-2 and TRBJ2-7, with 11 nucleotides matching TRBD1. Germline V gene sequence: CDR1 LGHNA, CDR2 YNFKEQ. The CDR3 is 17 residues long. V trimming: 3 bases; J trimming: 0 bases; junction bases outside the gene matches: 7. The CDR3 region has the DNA TGTGCCAGCAGCCACGCCGGACAGGGGGCTCTCTCCTACGAGCAGTACTTC. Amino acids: CASSHAGQGALSYEQYF.

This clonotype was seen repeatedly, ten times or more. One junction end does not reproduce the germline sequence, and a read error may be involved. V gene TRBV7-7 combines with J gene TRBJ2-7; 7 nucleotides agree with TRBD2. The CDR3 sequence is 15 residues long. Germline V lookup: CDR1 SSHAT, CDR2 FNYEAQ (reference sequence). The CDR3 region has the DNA TGTGCTAGCAGCTTAGGGCGGGAGAACTCCTACGAGCAGTACTTC. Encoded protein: CASSLGRENSYEQYF.

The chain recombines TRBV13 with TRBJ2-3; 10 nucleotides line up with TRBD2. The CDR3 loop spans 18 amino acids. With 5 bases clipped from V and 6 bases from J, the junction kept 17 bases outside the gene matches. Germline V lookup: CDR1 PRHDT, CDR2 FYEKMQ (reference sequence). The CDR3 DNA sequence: TGTGCCAGCAGCCCTAGGGAGGCAGCGGGGGGGCCAAGGGATACGCAGTATTTT. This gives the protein CASSPREAAGGPRDTQYF.